The sequence of this TCR beta chain was determined in a study of CD8+ T cells in alopecia areata. Treatment reported: oral pan-JAK inhibitor, 5-10 mg twice daily. From alopecia areata patients, lesional scalp punch biopsies and peripheral blood were collected. This clone was picked up one time. The antigen is unknown. The sequencing template was cDNA reverse transcribed from extracted RNA. TCRdb keeps only in-frame clones here, not all; method: immunoSEQ multiplex PCR. The sample gives about 190,000 clones, more than 55% of which show up once; approximately 0.63% is in the top ten. Study-wide points: In lesional scalp, particularly from alopecia totalis/universalis, clonality was higher than in normal scalp. Many expanded lesional clones persisted in scalp and blood during tofacitinib.

The source material was CD4+ T cells sorted from blood, sampled at week 4, from a patient treated with tofacitinib. The TCR comes from a human donor with alopecia areata.

CDR3 in amino acids: CASSLGTAGETQYF. The CDR3 bases are TGTGCCAGCAGCTTAGGTACAGCGGGGGAGACCCAGTACTTC. The gene calls are TRBV7-2 and TRBJ2-5; 7 bases line up with TRBD2. The CDR3 has 14 amino acids. The J segment lost 5 bases and the V segment lost 1 base, leaving 4 bases of the junction unmatched. Germline V gene lookup returns CDR1 SGHTA and CDR2 FQGNSA.